This T cell receptor (beta chain) was recorded in a study of Graves' ophthalmopathy and Graves' hyperthyroidism (dated by TCRdb to 2017 to 2018). Turning to the overall study: Peripheral blood samples were taken at the time of initial diagnosis, before any treatment was given. In about 6 hyperthyroidism patients, T-cell repertoires of thyroid tissue and blood were compared. For independent validation, a separate cohort was made up of roughly 19 hyperthyroidism patients plus 17 patients who later progressed from hyperthyroidism to ophthalmopathy. In total, some 130 blood samples were TCR-sequenced: 43 ophthalmopathy, under 80 hyperthyroidism and some 17 hyperthyroidism-to-ophthalmopathy patients. A discovery set of 100 patients (around 45 ophthalmopathy, 55 to 60 stable hyperthyroidism) was enrolled to explore V-J signatures distinguishing ophthalmopathy from hyperthyroidism. For training and testing, the 80 to 100 patients in the discovery cohort were randomly divided in a 7:3 ratio. Once sampling was done, hyperthyroidism patients were given methimazole at a starting dose of 30 mg daily, while ophthalmopathy patients were given high-dose intravenous methylprednisolone. To tell Graves' ophthalmopathy apart from Graves' hyperthyroidism, and to predict which patients would progress to ophthalmopathy, the study relied on TCR beta repertoire signatures. The paper's findings and limits, for the study overall: Sample size was not predetermined statistically, and investigators were not blinded to group allocation. Ophthalmopathy was separated from stable hyperthyroidism by the 13-signature model with 85% to 90% sensitivity and around 81% specificity in cross-validation and with 80%/75% in the test set. In validation, the model predicted ophthalmopathy progression with over 60% sensitivity and 72.22% specificity; roughly 11 predicted patients were CT-confirmed with GO in a median of around 6 months. Most expanded thyroid clonotypes with a frequency above 0.001 also appeared in blood, which suggests that blood repertoires may reflect the immune response in the thyroid.

In this sample, this clonotype turned up many times. Its antigen has not been determined. Base qualities are not recorded, but no much larger clone differs from it by a single base. The ophthalmopathy patients had moderately to severely active disease, with a Clinical Activity Score of 3 or higher, a NOSPECS grade of 4 or higher, and a disease duration of less than 3 months. Patients were excluded if they had other autoimmune diseases, uncontrolled infections, pregnancy or lactation. Diagnosis was based on clinical symptoms, serum thyroxine, TRAb, thyroid ultrasound and orbital computed tomography. PBMCs were isolated from roughly 10 ml of fresh peripheral blood by Ficoll-Paque density gradient centrifugation. Total RNA was extracted using Trizol reagent, and RNA quality was checked on an Agilent 2100 Bioanalyzer. Taken from the germline V gene, the CDR1 and CDR2 loops are SQVTM and ANQGSEA. Inclusive of the bounding cysteine and phenylalanine, the CDR3 is 12 residues long. Only the CDR3 region is kept as DNA, spanning 36 bases read in frame from base 1. The junction carries 12 bases between V and J, which are trimmed by 4 bases and 5 bases respectively.

For repertoire sequencing, TCR beta CDR3 regions were amplified from RNA transcripts. A first-round RT-PCR used HTBI primers with the Qiagen OneStep RT-PCR kit, followed by a second-round multiplex PCR, size selection and purification. Sequencing of the libraries was carried out on an Illumina HiSeq2000 in paired-end mode with 100 bp reads. The original methods were these. SOAPnuke was used for read processing, and reads with adapters, uncalled bases, a mean Phred below 15, or no exact constant-primer or identifier match were discarded. COPE v1.2.5 was used to merge high-quality paired reads. Unique nucleotide sequences were defined as clonotypes and aligned to IMGT TRB V, D and J references using MiTCR v1.1. Only V-J combinations with frequency above 0.0001 were analysed, covering around 99% of repertoires. For each V-J combination, a TCR clonal expansion and chaos score was defined as F50 clonal expansion divided by the chaos observed in the TCRdist matrix. Welch's t-statistics and random forest were used to narrow the features down to more than 10 V-J combinations, which were then fed into a naive Bayes classifier. Thyroid-blood repertoire similarity was quantified with the Morisita-Horn index. TCRdb took the public reads, trimmed them with fastp at Q25, ran MiXCR for clone calling and kept in-frame beta chains. Rows merge per CDR3 protein into single entries with the most common DNA and genes. TCRdb, rather than the study authors, made the V and J calls. Present in this sample are 350,000 to 400,000 distinct CDR3 sequences, approximately 20% of which were seen just once. Of the sample, 1.6% is held by the ten largest clones.

The sequenced sample consisted of peripheral blood. The origin of this receptor is a young woman with Graves' ophthalmopathy. Donor details come from another sample of the same person, matched by shared clones. The chain joins TRBV29-1 to TRBJ2-7, with the D gene uncertain. The CDR3 protein is CSVGASLDEQYF. The DNA is TGCAGCGTTGGGGCCTCCCTGGACGAGCAGTACTTC.